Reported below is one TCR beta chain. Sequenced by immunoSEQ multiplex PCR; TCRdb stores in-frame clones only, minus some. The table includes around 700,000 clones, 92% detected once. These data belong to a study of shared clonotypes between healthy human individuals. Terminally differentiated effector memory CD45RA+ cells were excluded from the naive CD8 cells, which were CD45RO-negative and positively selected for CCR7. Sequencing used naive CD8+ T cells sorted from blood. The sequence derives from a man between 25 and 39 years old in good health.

Written as DNA, the CDR3 is TGTGCCACTACACCGACTAGCGGTAGCACAGATACGCAGTATTTT. This encodes CATTPTSGSTDTQYF. The rearrangement uses TRBV6-6 and TRBJ2-3, with 9 bases fitting TRBD2. The CDR3 totals 15 residues. Germline CDR1 MNHNY, CDR2 SVGAGI (reference sequence). With V trimmed by 10 bases and J by 0 bases, 8 bases remained unmatched.